This T cell receptor beta chain stems from a study of T cell responses to AZD1222 COVID-19 vaccine. As for the study in general: Samples with a second dose at about 4 or about 12 weeks were pooled together.

Turning to this clone: Its antigen is currently unknown.

CDR1 is KGHSH, CDR2 LQKENI, per germline. Between the trimmed V and J ends, which lost 1 base and 3 bases, there was a span of 9 bases. The CDR3 is made up of 14 amino acids. Study-level points and caveats: Females outnumbered males among donors, who were mostly white British; clonal diversity was possibly underestimated. The study sampled repertoires only after the peak T cell response. Rises in breadth and depth of Spike-specific TCRs came after two AZD1222 doses.

Profiling relied on immunoSEQ multiplex PCR, and the TCRdb table lists in-frame clones only, not all of them. The sample gives 180,000 or so clones, 80% to 95% of which show up once; 3.5% to 4.5% is in the top ten. This TCR was sampled from an adult in good health. The chain joins TRBV18 to TRBJ1-2, with a possible D match to TRBD1 (6 bases). The source was peripheral blood, collected on day 0 of AZD1222 vaccination. This chain's CDR3 is CASSPRGADYGYTF. The CDR3 nucleotides read TGTGCCAGCTCACCACGGGGGGCAGACTATGGCTACACCTTC.